These T cell receptor beta chains were read from a single sample in a study of shared clonotypes between healthy human individuals. TCRdb's table, derived via immunoSEQ multiplex PCR, lists solely in-frame clones and lacks some. This sample carries nearly 2 million clones, about 94% of them seen once, and the ten largest clones take less than 1.5%. The specimen was naive CD8+ T cells sorted from blood. These receptors all stem from a young man in good health. CDR3s include the opening cysteine and the closing phenylalanine or tryptophan. The order of the fields is D gene, J gene, CDR3 length, V gene, CDR3 protein, CDR3 DNA. D genes are given only for firm matches.

d_call: TRBD2
j_call: TRBJ2-5
cdr3_length: 15
v_call: TRBV9
cdr3_aa: CASSVGGTNQETQYF
cdr3_nt: TGTGCCAGCAGCGTAGGGGGGACTAACCAAGAGACCCAGTACTTC

d_call: TRBD1
j_call: TRBJ1-2
cdr3_length: 14
v_call: TRBV6-6
cdr3_aa: CASSLLTGAFGYTF
cdr3_nt: TGTGCCAGCAGCCTTTTGACAGGGGCTTTTGGCTACACCTTC

d_call: -
j_call: TRBJ1-3
cdr3_length: 17
v_call: TRBV25-1
cdr3_aa: CASSDLDWGLSGNTIYF
cdr3_nt: TGTGCCAGCAGTGACCTTGATTGGGGGCTCTCTGGAAACACCATATATTTT

d_call: TRBD2
j_call: TRBJ2-2
cdr3_length: 16
v_call: TRBV25-1
cdr3_aa: CASRGLAGINGGELFF
cdr3_nt: TGTGCCAGCAGAGGACTAGCGGGGATTAACGGCGGGGAGCTGTTTTTT

d_call: -
j_call: TRBJ2-6
cdr3_length: 16
v_call: TRBV6-5
cdr3_aa: CASSYGYDSGANVLTF
cdr3_nt: TGTGCCAGCAGTTACGGCTATGATTCTGGGGCCAACGTCCTGACTTTC

d_call: -
j_call: TRBJ2-2
cdr3_length: 15
v_call: TRBV6-1
cdr3_aa: CASSEPRAGTGELFF
cdr3_nt: TGTGCCAGCAGTGAACCCAGAGCGGGCACCGGGGAGCTGTTTTTT

d_call: -
j_call: TRBJ1-6
cdr3_length: 21
v_call: TRBV6-1
cdr3_aa: CASSEEVGAAPISSYNSPLHF
cdr3_nt: TGTGCCAGCAGTGAAGAGGTTGGGGCAGCGCCGATAAGCTCCTATAATTCACCCCTCCACTTT

d_call: TRBD2
j_call: TRBJ2-2
cdr3_length: 15
v_call: TRBV7-9
cdr3_aa: CASSFTSGITGELFF
cdr3_nt: TGTGCCAGCAGCTTCACCAGCGGGATCACCGGGGAGCTGTTTTTT

d_call: -
j_call: TRBJ1-5
cdr3_length: 15
v_call: TRBV6-5
cdr3_aa: CASSPRQTSNQPQHF
cdr3_nt: TGTGCCAGCAGTCCTCGACAGACTAGCAATCAGCCCCAGCATTTT

d_call: TRBD1
j_call: TRBJ2-7
cdr3_length: 13
v_call: TRBV19
cdr3_aa: CASSTDRIYEQYF
cdr3_nt: TGTGCCAGTAGTACGGACAGGATCTACGAGCAGTACTTC

d_call: TRBD1
j_call: TRBJ2-1
cdr3_length: 18
v_call: TRBV4-3
cdr3_aa: CASSQFLGQGASYNEQFF
cdr3_nt: TGCGCCAGCAGCCAATTCCTGGGACAGGGGGCTTCGTACAATGAGCAGTTCTTC

d_call: -
j_call: TRBJ2-2
cdr3_length: 11
v_call: TRBV11-2
cdr3_aa: CASSQPGELFF
cdr3_nt: TGTGCCAGCAGCCAGCCAGGGGAGCTGTTTTTT

d_call: TRBD1
j_call: TRBJ2-1
cdr3_length: 19
v_call: TRBV5-6
cdr3_aa: CASSLDHAGGFRIDNEQFF
cdr3_nt: TGTGCCAGCAGCTTGGATCACGCAGGGGGCTTCAGAATTGACAATGAGCAGTTCTTC

d_call: -
j_call: TRBJ2-7
cdr3_length: 12
v_call: TRBV5-4
cdr3_aa: CASSLPAGEQYF
cdr3_nt: TGTGCCAGCAGCTTGCCCGCGGGCGAGCAGTACTTC

d_call: -
j_call: TRBJ2-1
cdr3_length: 13
v_call: TRBV19
cdr3_aa: CASMALTGNEQFF
cdr3_nt: TGTGCCAGTATGGCTCTCACGGGCAATGAGCAGTTCTTC

d_call: -
j_call: TRBJ1-2
cdr3_length: 12
v_call: TRBV6-5
cdr3_aa: CASSYGGYGYTF
cdr3_nt: TGTGCCAGCAGTTATGGGGGCTATGGCTACACCTTC

d_call: -
j_call: TRBJ2-2
cdr3_length: 16
v_call: TRBV7-6
cdr3_aa: CASSSLAREGAGELFF
cdr3_nt: TGTGCCAGCAGTTCCCTCGCCAGGGAGGGGGCCGGGGAGCTGTTTTTT

d_call: TRBD1
j_call: TRBJ1-2
cdr3_length: 13
v_call: TRBV19
cdr3_aa: CASSPGGNYGYTF
cdr3_nt: TGTGCCAGTAGTCCAGGGGGCAACTATGGCTACACCTTC

d_call: -
j_call: TRBJ1-1
cdr3_length: 15
v_call: TRBV4-1
cdr3_aa: CASSQEVQIGTEAFF
cdr3_nt: TGCGCCAGCAGCCAAGAAGTACAGATAGGCACTGAAGCTTTCTTT

d_call: TRBD1
j_call: TRBJ2-7
cdr3_length: 15
v_call: TRBV6-5
cdr3_aa: CASSYSGTGDYEQYF
cdr3_nt: TGTGCCAGCAGTTACAGCGGGACAGGGGACTACGAGCAGTACTTC

d_call: -
j_call: TRBJ1-1
cdr3_length: 15
v_call: TRBV28
cdr3_aa: CASSSTTHPGSEAFF
cdr3_nt: TGTGCCAGCAGTTCGACCACCCATCCAGGGTCTGAAGCTTTCTTT

d_call: -
j_call: TRBJ2-1
cdr3_length: 15
v_call: TRBV6-5
cdr3_aa: CASAVGGLAYNEQFF
cdr3_nt: TGTGCCAGCGCGGTGGGGGGCCTGGCCTACAATGAGCAGTTCTTC

d_call: -
j_call: TRBJ2-7
cdr3_length: 13
v_call: TRBV14
cdr3_aa: CASSAGNWDEQYF
cdr3_nt: TGTGCCAGCAGCGCAGGGAACTGGGACGAGCAGTACTTC

d_call: TRBD2
j_call: TRBJ2-5
cdr3_length: 15
v_call: TRBV27
cdr3_aa: CASSKTAGDQETQYF
cdr3_nt: TGTGCCAGCAGTAAAACAGCGGGGGACCAAGAGACCCAGTACTTC

d_call: -
j_call: TRBJ2-2
cdr3_length: 15
v_call: TRBV11-2
cdr3_aa: CASSTERGVPGELFF
cdr3_nt: TGTGCCAGCAGCACTGAGAGAGGAGTTCCCGGGGAGCTGTTTTTT

d_call: TRBD1
j_call: TRBJ1-1
cdr3_length: 15
v_call: TRBV10-2
cdr3_aa: CASSEHGQGLSEAFF
cdr3_nt: TGCGCCAGCAGTGAGCATGGACAGGGGCTCTCTGAAGCTTTCTTT

d_call: -
j_call: TRBJ2-3
cdr3_length: 18
v_call: TRBV5-4
cdr3_aa: CASSLGPPSYSGTDTQYF
cdr3_nt: TGTGCCAGCAGCTTGGGACCCCCTAGCTACTCTGGCACAGATACGCAGTATTTT

d_call: -
j_call: TRBJ1-1
cdr3_length: 14
v_call: TRBV7-9
cdr3_aa: CASSRVPRNTEAFF
cdr3_nt: TGTGCCAGCAGCCGGGTACCCCGGAACACTGAAGCTTTCTTT

d_call: -
j_call: TRBJ1-2
cdr3_length: 15
v_call: TRBV14
cdr3_aa: CASSQVKQVNYGYTF
cdr3_nt: TGTGCCAGCAGCCAAGTAAAACAGGTTAACTATGGCTACACCTTC

d_call: -
j_call: TRBJ2-7
cdr3_length: 13
v_call: TRBV5-6
cdr3_aa: CASNLRGGGEQYF
cdr3_nt: TGTGCCAGCAACCTAAGGGGGGGCGGTGAGCAGTACTTC

d_call: -
j_call: TRBJ1-2
cdr3_length: 13
v_call: TRBV6-1
cdr3_aa: CASTVGPAYGYTF
cdr3_nt: TGTGCCAGCACCGTGGGACCGGCCTATGGCTACACCTTC

d_call: -
j_call: TRBJ2-3
cdr3_length: 15
v_call: TRBV28
cdr3_aa: CASSLGTTSTDTQYF
cdr3_nt: TGTGCCAGCAGTTTGGGCACCACTAGCACAGATACGCAGTATTTT

d_call: -
j_call: TRBJ2-2
cdr3_length: 14
v_call: TRBV9
cdr3_aa: CASSVGGGTGELFF
cdr3_nt: TGTGCCAGCAGCGTAGGAGGCGGGACCGGGGAGCTGTTTTTT

d_call: -
j_call: TRBJ1-5
cdr3_length: 14
v_call: TRBV4-1
cdr3_aa: CASSQDISDQPQHF
cdr3_nt: TGCGCCAGCAGCCAAGATATCAGCGATCAGCCCCAGCATTTT

d_call: -
j_call: TRBJ1-3
cdr3_length: 14
v_call: TRBV27
cdr3_aa: CASSPGPSGNTIYF
cdr3_nt: TGTGCCAGCAGTCCAGGCCCCTCTGGAAACACCATATATTTT

d_call: -
j_call: TRBJ2-7
cdr3_length: 14
v_call: TRBV4-1
cdr3_aa: CASSQRQELYEQYF
cdr3_nt: TGCGCCAGCAGCCAAAGACAGGAACTATACGAGCAGTACTTC

d_call: TRBD2
j_call: TRBJ2-1
cdr3_length: 16
v_call: TRBV9
cdr3_aa: CASSTRGSGGYNEQFF
cdr3_nt: TGTGCCAGCAGCACGCGAGGTAGCGGGGGGTACAATGAGCAGTTCTTC

d_call: -
j_call: TRBJ2-5
cdr3_length: 15
v_call: TRBV6-1
cdr3_aa: CASTEREIVEKGQYF
cdr3_nt: TGTGCCAGCACCGAGCGAGAAATCGTCGAGAAGGGCCAGTACTTC

d_call: -
j_call: TRBJ1-1
cdr3_length: 12
v_call: TRBV27
cdr3_aa: CASIRGGTEAFF
cdr3_nt: TGTGCCAGCATCCGAGGGGGGACTGAAGCTTTCTTT

d_call: -
j_call: TRBJ1-1
cdr3_length: 13
v_call: TRBV4-1
cdr3_aa: CASSQKRDTEAFF
cdr3_nt: TGCGCCAGCAGCCAAAAGAGAGACACTGAAGCTTTCTTT

d_call: -
j_call: TRBJ2-2
cdr3_length: 17
v_call: TRBV21-1
cdr3_aa: CASSSSRDRVIPGELFF
cdr3_nt: TGTGCCAGCAGCTCCTCCCGGGACAGGGTAATTCCCGGGGAGCTGTTTTTT

d_call: TRBD2
j_call: TRBJ2-3
cdr3_length: 14
v_call: TRBV11-2
cdr3_aa: CASSLVLAEYTQYF
cdr3_nt: TGTGCCAGCAGCTTAGTCCTAGCGGAGTATACGCAGTATTTT

d_call: -
j_call: TRBJ1-1
cdr3_length: 14
v_call: TRBV30
cdr3_aa: CAWSEDSRNTEAFF
cdr3_nt: TGTGCCTGGAGCGAAGACAGTCGGAACACTGAAGCTTTCTTT

d_call: TRBD2
j_call: TRBJ2-7
cdr3_length: 14
v_call: TRBV28
cdr3_aa: CASSLLAGGYEQYF
cdr3_nt: TGTGCCAGCAGTTTATTAGCGGGGGGCTACGAGCAGTACTTC

d_call: -
j_call: TRBJ2-4
cdr3_length: 14
v_call: TRBV4-1
cdr3_aa: CASSQDEFSTAQYF
cdr3_nt: TGCGCCAGCAGCCAAGATGAATTCTCGACCGCTCAGTACTTC

d_call: -
j_call: TRBJ2-7
cdr3_length: 12
v_call: TRBV11-2
cdr3_aa: CASSFDSYEQYF
cdr3_nt: TGTGCCAGCAGCTTTGATAGCTACGAGCAGTACTTC

d_call: -
j_call: TRBJ1-2
cdr3_length: 12
v_call: TRBV30
cdr3_aa: CAWMGLRYGYTF
cdr3_nt: TGTGCCTGGATGGGGCTTAGGTATGGCTACACCTTC

d_call: -
j_call: TRBJ2-7
cdr3_length: 16
v_call: TRBV7-9
cdr3_aa: CASSPPSTSVSYEQYF
cdr3_nt: TGTGCCAGCAGCCCGCCCTCAACTAGTGTCTCCTACGAGCAGTACTTC

d_call: -
j_call: TRBJ2-7
cdr3_length: 14
v_call: TRBV13
cdr3_aa: CASSLGTSTYEQYF
cdr3_nt: TGTGCCAGCAGCTTAGGTACTAGCACCTACGAGCAGTACTTC

d_call: TRBD1
j_call: TRBJ2-3
cdr3_length: 14
v_call: TRBV6-6
cdr3_aa: CASSYTGVTDTQYF
cdr3_nt: TGTGCCAGCAGTTACACAGGGGTCACAGATACGCAGTATTTT

d_call: TRBD1
j_call: TRBJ2-1
cdr3_length: 14
v_call: TRBV6-5
cdr3_aa: CASSSRDRGNEQFF
cdr3_nt: TGTGCCAGCAGCTCCAGGGACAGGGGTAATGAGCAGTTCTTC

d_call: -
j_call: TRBJ2-7
cdr3_length: 13
v_call: TRBV7-6
cdr3_aa: CASSLGEAYEQYF
cdr3_nt: TGTGCCAGCAGCTTAGGGGAGGCCTACGAGCAGTACTTC

d_call: -
j_call: TRBJ2-2
cdr3_length: 14
v_call: TRBV29-1
cdr3_aa: CSVAGTANTGELFF
cdr3_nt: TGCAGCGTTGCAGGGACCGCTAACACCGGGGAGCTGTTTTTT